This is a list of T cell receptor beta chains from one sample in a study of blood T cell repertoires in COVID-19. Sequenced by immunoSEQ multiplex PCR; TCRdb stores in-frame clones only, minus some. The sample lists 250,000 or so clones; 70% to 90% were seen once. The sample consisted of peripheral blood. These receptors originate from a woman aged 55-70 years with COVID-19, enrolled during active disease. CDR3s include the opening cysteine and the closing phenylalanine or tryptophan.

>TRBV5-4|TRBJ2-2
CASSPRDFNTGELFF
>TRBV29-1|TRBJ1-1
CSVHRGGTEAFF
>TRBV12-3/TRBV12-4|TRBJ1-3
CASRGTGENTIYF
>TRBV19|TRBJ2-3
CATQPSGRADTQYF
>TRBV2|TRBJ1-1
CASSGRRGTEAFF
>TRBV24-1|TRBJ2-1
CATSDSGSSYNEQFF
>TRBV30|TRBJ1-2
CAWSGGLSTNYGYTF
>TRBV6-6|TRBJ1-2
CASTLTENYGYTF
>TRBV4-3|TRBJ2-3
CASSQGQGLADTQYF
>TRBV18|TRBJ1-1
CASSPGPGTNTEAFF